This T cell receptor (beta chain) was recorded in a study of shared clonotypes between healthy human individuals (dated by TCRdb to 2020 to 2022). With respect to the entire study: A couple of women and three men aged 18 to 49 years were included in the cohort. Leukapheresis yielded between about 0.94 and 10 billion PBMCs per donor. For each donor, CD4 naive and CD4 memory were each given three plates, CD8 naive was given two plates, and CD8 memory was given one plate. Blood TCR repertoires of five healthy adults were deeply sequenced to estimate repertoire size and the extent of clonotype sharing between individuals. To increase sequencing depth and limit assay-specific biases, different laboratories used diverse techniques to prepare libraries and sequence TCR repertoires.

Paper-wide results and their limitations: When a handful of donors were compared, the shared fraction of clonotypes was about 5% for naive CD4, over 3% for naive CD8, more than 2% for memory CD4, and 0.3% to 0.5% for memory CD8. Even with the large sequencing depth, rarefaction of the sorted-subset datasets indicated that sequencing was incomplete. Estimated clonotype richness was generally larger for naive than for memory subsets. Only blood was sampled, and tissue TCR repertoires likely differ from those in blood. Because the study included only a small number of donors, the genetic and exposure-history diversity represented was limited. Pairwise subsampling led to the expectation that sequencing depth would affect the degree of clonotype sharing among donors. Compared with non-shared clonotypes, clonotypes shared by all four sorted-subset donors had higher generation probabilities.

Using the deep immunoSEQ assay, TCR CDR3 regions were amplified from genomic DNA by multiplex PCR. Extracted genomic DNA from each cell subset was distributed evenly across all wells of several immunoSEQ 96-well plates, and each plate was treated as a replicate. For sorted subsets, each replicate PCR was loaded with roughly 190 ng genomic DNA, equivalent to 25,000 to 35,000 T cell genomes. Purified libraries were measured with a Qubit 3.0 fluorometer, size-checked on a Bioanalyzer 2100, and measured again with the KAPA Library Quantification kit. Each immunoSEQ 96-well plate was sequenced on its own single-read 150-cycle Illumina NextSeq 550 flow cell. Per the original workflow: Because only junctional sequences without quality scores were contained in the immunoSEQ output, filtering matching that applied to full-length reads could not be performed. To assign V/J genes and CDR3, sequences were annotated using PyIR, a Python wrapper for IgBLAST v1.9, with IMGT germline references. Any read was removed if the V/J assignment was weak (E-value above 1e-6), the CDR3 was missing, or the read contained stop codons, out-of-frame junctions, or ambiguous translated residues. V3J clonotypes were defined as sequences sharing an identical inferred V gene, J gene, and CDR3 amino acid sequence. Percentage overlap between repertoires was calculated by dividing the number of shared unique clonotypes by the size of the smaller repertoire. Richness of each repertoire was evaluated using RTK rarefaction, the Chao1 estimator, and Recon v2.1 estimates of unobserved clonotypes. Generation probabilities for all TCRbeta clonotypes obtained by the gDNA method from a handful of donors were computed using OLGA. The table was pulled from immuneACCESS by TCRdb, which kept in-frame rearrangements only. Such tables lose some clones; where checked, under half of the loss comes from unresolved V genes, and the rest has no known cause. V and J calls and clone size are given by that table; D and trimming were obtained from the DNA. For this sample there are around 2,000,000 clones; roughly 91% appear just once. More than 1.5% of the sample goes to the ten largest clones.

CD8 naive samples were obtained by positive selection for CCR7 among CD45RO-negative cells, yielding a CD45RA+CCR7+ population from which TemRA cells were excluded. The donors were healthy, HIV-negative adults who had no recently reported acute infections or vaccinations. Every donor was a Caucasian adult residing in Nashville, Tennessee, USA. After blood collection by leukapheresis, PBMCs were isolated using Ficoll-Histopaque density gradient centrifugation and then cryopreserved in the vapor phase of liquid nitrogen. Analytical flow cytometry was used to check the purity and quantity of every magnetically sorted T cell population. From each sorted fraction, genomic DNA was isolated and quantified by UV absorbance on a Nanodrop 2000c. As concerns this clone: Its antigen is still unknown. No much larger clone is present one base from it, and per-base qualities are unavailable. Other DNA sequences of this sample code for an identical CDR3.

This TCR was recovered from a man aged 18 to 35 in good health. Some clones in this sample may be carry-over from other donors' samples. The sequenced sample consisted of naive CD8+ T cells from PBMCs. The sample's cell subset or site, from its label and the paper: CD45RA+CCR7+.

The DNA sequence reads TGTGCCAGCAGTCCCCGAGAGACCCAGTACTTC. Translation gives CASSPRETQYF. The sequence links TRBV25-1 to TRBJ2-5, with the D gene not clear enough to name. A distance of 5 bases separates the germline ends of V and J, which lose 5 bases and 4 bases respectively. Its CDR3 holds 11 amino acids, cysteine through phenylalanine. CDR3 DNA only is kept here, 33 bases in frame from base 1. In the germline V gene, CDR1 corresponds to MGHDK and CDR2 to SYGVNS.